Below are 3 T cell receptor beta chains sequenced from a single sample in a study of cytomegalovirus exposure and HLA in healthy donors (dated by TCRdb to about 2017). The library came from the immunoSEQ multiplex PCR assay. The multiplex PCR relied on a mix of 60 forward primers for TCR Vbeta segments and 13 reverse primers for TCR Jbeta segments. This immuneACCESS table, as held by TCRdb, lists in-frame sequences with V and J called but not all clones. Of the missing ones, under half trace to an unresolved V gene in checked studies; the others have no known cause. For this sample there are under 200,000 clones; just over 75% appear just once. The biggest ten clones account for 2% to 2.5% of the sample. Material for sequencing was PBMCs. These receptors were obtained from a woman aged 25 to 39 in good health and CMV-seropositive.

The chain uses TRBV5-1 and TRBJ1-1, with TRBD1 matching over 8 bases. There are 14 residues in the CDR3. Germline lookup yields CDR1 SGHRS and CDR2 YFSETQ. Trimming removed 0 bases from V and 4 bases from J; junction bases left unmatched: 2. In nucleotides, the CDR3 is TGCGCCAGCAGCTTGGGGACAGGGAGCACTGAAGCTTTCTTT. Translation gives CASSLGTGSTEAFF.

The chain employs TRBV4-1 and TRBJ1-4, with D possibly matching TRBD1 (5 bases). Germline V gene sequence: CDR1 MGHRA, CDR2 YSYEKL. This CDR3 region has 14 residues. The germline V and J ends were trimmed by 0 bases and 7 bases, with 9 bases remaining between them. The CDR3 sequence is CASSQDRVLEKLFF. The CDR3 nucleotides are TGCGCCAGCAGCCAAGACAGGGTACTTGAAAAACTGTTTTTT.

V is TRBV12-5 and J is TRBJ1-5; the D gene is possibly TRBD1 (6 bases). Germline V gene lookup returns CDR1 LGHNT and CDR2 FRNRAP. V was pared by 5 bases and J by 3 bases, with 11 bases between. CDR3 length: 14 amino acids. The CDR3 here is CASGKQGTNQPQHF. CDR3 nucleotide sequence: TGTGCTAGTGGTAAACAGGGAACCAATCAGCCCCAGCATTTT.